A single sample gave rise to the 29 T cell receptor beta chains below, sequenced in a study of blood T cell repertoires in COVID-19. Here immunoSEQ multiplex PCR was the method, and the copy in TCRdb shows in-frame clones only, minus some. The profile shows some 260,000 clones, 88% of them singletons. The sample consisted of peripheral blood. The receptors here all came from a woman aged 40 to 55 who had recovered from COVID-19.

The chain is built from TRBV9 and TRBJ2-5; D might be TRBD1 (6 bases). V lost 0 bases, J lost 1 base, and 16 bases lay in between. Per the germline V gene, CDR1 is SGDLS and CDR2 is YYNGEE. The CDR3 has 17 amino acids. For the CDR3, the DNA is TGTGCCAGCAGCGTAGAGGCCCAGGGGTGGGGCCAAGAGACCCAGTACTTC. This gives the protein CASSVEAQGWGQETQYF. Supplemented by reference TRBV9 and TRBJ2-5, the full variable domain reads DSGVTQTPKHLITATGQRVTLRCSPRSGDLSVYWYQQSLDQGLQFLIQYYNGEERAKGNILERFSAQQFPDLHSELNLSSLELGDSALYFCASSVEAQGWGQETQYFGPGTRLLVL.

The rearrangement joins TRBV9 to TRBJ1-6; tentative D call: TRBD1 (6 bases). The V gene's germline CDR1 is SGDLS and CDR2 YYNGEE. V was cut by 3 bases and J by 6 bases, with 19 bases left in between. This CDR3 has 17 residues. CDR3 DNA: TGTGCCAGCAGCGCCGAAGGGGGGGGGACCCGTAATTCACCCCTCCACTTT. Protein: CASSAEGGGTRNSPLHF.

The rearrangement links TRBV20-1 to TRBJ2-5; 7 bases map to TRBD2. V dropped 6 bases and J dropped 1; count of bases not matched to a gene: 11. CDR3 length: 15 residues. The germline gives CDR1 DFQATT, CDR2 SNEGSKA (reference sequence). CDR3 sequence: CSASGGRDPQETQYF. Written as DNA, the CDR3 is TGCAGTGCCAGTGGCGGGAGAGACCCCCAAGAGACCCAGTACTTC.

The CDR3 region is CASSLPTIGTSGRNEQFF. The CDR3, as DNA: TGTGCCAGCAGCTTGCCGACAATTGGGACTAGCGGGAGGAATGAGCAGTTCTTC. The J gene is TRBJ2-1, the V gene TRBV5-5; 15 nucleotides agree with TRBD2. J was trimmed by 7 bases and V by 1 base; bases with no gene match: 9. Germline V gene sequence: CDR1 SGHKS, CDR2 YYEKEE (reference sequence). The CDR3 extends over 18 amino acids.

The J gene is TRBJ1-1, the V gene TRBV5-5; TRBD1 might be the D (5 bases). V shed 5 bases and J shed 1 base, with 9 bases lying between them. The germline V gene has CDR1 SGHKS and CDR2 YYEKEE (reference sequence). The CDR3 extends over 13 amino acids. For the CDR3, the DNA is TGTGCCAGCAGACTTACAGGGAACACTGAAGCTTTCTTT. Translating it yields CASRLTGNTEAFF.

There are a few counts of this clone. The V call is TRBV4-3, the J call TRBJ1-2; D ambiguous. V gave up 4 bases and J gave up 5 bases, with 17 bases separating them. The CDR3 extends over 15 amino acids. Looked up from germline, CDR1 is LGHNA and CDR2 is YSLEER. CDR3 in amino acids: CASSPPGGYGYGYTF. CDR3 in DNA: TGCGCCAGCAGCCCCCCGGGAGGTTACGGATATGGCTACACCTTC.

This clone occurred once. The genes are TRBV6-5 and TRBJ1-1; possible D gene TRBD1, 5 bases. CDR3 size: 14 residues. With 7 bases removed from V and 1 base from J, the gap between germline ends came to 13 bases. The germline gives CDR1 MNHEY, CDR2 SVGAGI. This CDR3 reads CASKGSWPNTEAFF. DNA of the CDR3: TGTGCCAGCAAGGGGTCGTGGCCGAACACTGAAGCTTTCTTT.

CDR3 residues: CASSPLGRETNEKLFF. CDR3 nucleotides: TGTGCCAGCAGCCCCTTAGGACGGGAAACTAATGAAAAACTGTTTTTT. This chain links TRBV14 with TRBJ1-4; no clear D gene. Germline lookup yields CDR1 SGHDN and CDR2 FVKESK. The CDR3 has 16 residues. V lost 4 bases and J lost 1, with 13 bases in between.

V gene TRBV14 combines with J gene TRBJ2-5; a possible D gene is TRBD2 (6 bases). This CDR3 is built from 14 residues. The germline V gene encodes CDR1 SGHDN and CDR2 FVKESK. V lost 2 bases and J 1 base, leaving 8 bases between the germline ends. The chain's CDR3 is CASSQRDFQETQYF. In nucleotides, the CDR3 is TGTGCCAGCAGCCAAAGGGACTTCCAAGAGACCCAGTACTTC.

The CDR3, as DNA: TGTGCCAGCAGTTACTCCCTAGCGAACACCGGGGAGCTGTTTTTT. As protein: CASSYSLANTGELFF. The rearrangement joins TRBV6-5 to TRBJ2-2; unclear D gene. Looked up from germline, CDR1 is MNHEY and CDR2 is SVGAGI. The CDR3 runs to 15 residues. V was trimmed by 0 bases and J by 0 bases, leaving 5 bases between them.

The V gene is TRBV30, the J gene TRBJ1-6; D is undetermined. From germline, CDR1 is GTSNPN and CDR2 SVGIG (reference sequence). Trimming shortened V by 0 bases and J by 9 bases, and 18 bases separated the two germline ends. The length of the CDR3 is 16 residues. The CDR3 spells CAWSVQPPRMGSPLHF. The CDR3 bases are TGTGCCTGGAGTGTACAGCCCCCCCGTATGGGTTCACCCCTCCACTTT.

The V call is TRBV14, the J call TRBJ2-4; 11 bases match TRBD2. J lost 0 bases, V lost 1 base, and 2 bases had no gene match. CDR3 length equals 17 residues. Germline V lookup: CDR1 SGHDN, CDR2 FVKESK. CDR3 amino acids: CASSQVSGRGAKNIQYF. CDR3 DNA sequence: TGTGCCAGCAGCCAAGTTAGCGGGAGGGGAGCCAAAAACATTCAGTACTTC.

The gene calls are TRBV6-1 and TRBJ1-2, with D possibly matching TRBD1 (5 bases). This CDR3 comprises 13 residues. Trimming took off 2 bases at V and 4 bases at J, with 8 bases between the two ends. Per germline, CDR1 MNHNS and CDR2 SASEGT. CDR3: CASSERGGYGYTF. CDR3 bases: TGTGCCAGCAGTGAAAGGGGAGGCTATGGCTACACCTTC.

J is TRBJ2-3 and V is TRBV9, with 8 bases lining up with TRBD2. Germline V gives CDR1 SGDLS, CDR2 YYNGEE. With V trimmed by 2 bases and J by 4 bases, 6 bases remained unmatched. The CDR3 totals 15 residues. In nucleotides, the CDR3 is TGTGCCAGCAGCGTCCTAACTAGCGGCCCAGATACGCAGTATTTT. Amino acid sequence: CASSVLTSGPDTQYF. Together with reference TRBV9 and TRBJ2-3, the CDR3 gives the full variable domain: DSGVTQTPKHLITATGQRVTLRCSPRSGDLSVYWYQQSLDQGLQFLIQYYNGEERAKGNILERFSAQQFPDLHSELNLSSLELGDSALYFCASSVLTSGPDTQYFGPGTRLTVL.

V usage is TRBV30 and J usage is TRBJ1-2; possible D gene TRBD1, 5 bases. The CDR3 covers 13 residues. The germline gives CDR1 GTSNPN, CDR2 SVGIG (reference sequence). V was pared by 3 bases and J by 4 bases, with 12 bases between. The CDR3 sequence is CAWRGGWSYGYTF. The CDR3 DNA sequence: TGTGCCTGGAGGGGGGGGTGGAGCTATGGCTACACCTTC.

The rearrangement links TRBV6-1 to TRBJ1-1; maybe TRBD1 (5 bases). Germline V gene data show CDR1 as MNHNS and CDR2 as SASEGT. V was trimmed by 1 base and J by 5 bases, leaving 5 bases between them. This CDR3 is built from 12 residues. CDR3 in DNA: TGTGCCAGCAGTGAAGACAGGACTGAAGCTTTCTTT. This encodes CASSEDRTEAFF.

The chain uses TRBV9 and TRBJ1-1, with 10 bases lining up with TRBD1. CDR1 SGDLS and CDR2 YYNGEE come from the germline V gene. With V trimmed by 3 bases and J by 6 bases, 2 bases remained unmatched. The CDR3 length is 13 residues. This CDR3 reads CASSADRGAEAFF. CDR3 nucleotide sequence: TGTGCCAGCAGCGCGGACAGGGGGGCTGAAGCTTTCTTT. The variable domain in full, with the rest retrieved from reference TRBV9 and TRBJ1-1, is DSGVTQTPKHLITATGQRVTLRCSPRSGDLSVYWYQQSLDQGLQFLIQYYNGEERAKGNILERFSAQQFPDLHSELNLSSLELGDSALYFCASSADRGAEAFFGQGTRLTVV.

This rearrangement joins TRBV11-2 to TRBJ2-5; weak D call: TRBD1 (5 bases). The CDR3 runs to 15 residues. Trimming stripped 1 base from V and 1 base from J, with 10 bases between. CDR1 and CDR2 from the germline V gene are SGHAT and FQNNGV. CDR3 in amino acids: CASSLGRVRQETQYF. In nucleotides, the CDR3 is TGTGCCAGCAGCTTAGGCAGGGTTCGCCAAGAGACCCAGTACTTC.

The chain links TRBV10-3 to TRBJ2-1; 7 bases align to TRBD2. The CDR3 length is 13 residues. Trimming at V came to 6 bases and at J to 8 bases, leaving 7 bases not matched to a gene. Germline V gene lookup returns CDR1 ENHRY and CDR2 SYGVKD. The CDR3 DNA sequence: TGTGCCATCAGGGGCGGGAGTTTCGATGAGCAGTTCTTC. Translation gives CAIRGGSFDEQFF.

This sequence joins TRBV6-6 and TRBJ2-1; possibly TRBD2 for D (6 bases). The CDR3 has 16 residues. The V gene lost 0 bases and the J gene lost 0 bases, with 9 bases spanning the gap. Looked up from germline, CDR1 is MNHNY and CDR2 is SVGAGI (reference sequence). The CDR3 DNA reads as TGTGCCAGCAGTTACTCCACCGGGAGCTCCTACAATGAGCAGTTCTTC. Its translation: CASSYSTGSSYNEQFF.

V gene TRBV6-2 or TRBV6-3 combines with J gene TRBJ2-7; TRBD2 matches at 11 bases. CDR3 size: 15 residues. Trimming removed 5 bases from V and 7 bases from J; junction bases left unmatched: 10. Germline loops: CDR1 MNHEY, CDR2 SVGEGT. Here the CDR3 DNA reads TGTGCCAGCAGTCCATTAGCGGGAGGGCCGGGTGAGCAGTACTTC. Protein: CASSPLAGGPGEQYF.

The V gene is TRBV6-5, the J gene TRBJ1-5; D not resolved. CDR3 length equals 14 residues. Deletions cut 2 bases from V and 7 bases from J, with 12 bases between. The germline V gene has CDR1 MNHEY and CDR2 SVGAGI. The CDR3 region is CASSYGSAGQPQHF. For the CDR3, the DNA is TGTGCCAGCAGTTACGGCAGCGCGGGGCAGCCCCAGCATTTT.

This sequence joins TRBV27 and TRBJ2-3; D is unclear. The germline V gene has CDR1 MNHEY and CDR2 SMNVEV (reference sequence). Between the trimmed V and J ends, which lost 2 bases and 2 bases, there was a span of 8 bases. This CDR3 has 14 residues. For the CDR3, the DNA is TGTGCCAGCAGTTTAAGAGTTGCCACAGATACGCAGTATTTT. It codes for CASSLRVATDTQYF.

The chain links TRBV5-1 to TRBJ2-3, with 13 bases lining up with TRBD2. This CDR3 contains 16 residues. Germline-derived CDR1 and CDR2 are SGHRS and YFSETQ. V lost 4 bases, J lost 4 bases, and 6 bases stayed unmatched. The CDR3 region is CASSRGLAGPADTQYF. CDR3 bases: TGCGCCAGCAGCCGGGGACTAGCGGGACCCGCAGATACGCAGTATTTT.

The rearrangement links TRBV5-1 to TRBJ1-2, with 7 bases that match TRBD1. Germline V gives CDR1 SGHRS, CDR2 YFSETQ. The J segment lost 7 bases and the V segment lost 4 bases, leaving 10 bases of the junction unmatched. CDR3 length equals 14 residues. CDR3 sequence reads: CASSPGQRGGGYTF. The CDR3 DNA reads TGCGCCAGCAGCCCGGGACAGAGAGGGGGTGGCTACACCTTC.

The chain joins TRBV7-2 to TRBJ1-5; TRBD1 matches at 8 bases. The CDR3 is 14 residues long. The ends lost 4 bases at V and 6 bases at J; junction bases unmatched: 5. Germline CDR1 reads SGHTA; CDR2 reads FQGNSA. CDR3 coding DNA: TGTGCCAGCAGCTCGGGACAGGTGGGTCAGCCCCAGCATTTT. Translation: CASSSGQVGQPQHF.

The CDR3 DNA reads as TGTGCCAGCAGTTCAGGGTACAATGAGCAGTTCTTC. Translated: CASSSGYNEQFF. The chain carries TRBV27 and TRBJ2-1; maybe TRBD1 (5 bases). Germline loops: CDR1 MNHEY, CDR2 SMNVEV (reference sequence). This CDR3 has 12 residues. V lost 4 bases to trimming and J lost 4 bases, with 5 bases between them.

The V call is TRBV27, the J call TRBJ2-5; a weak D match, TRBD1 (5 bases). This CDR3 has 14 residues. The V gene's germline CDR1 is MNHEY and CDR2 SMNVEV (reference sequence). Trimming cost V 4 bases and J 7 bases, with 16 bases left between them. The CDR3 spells CASSSTGLTGTQYF. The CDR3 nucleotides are TGTGCCAGCAGTTCAACCGGGCTCACAGGGACCCAGTACTTC.

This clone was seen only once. The CDR3 sequence: CSAQARTEAFF. CDR3 nucleotide sequence: TGCAGTGCCCAGGCCCGGACAGAAGCTTTCTTT. The V gene is TRBV20-1, the J gene TRBJ1-1; weak D call: TRBD1 (5 bases). The CDR3 spans 11 residues. The V end was cut by 6 bases, the J end by 8 bases, with 13 bases between. Germline CDR1 DFQATT, CDR2 SNEGSKA (reference sequence).